These 11 T cell receptor beta chains were all obtained from the same sample, sequenced in a study of blood T cell repertoires in COVID-19. Method: immunoSEQ multiplex PCR; TCRdb's copy keeps in-frame clones and lacks some. The sample shows approximately 89,000 clones, roughly 96% of them seen only once. The sample comprised peripheral blood. The origin of the receptors is a human donor with active COVID-19. The donor label of this sample is uncertain.

The J gene is TRBJ1-3, the V gene TRBV6-2 or TRBV6-3; the D gene is possibly TRBD1 (5 bases). V lost 6 bases and J lost 4, with 19 bases in between. The CDR3 contains 16 residues. Germline V gene sequence: CDR1 MNHEY, CDR2 SVGEGT. CDR3 coding DNA: TGTGCCAGCAGCCCTGTCTGGCGGGGCCGGGGAAACACCATATATTTT. Translated, it gives CASSPVWRGRGNTIYF.

V and J are TRBV9 and TRBJ1-3; no reliable D call. Trimming cost V 5 bases and J 0 bases, with 21 bases left between them. Looked up from germline, CDR1 is SGDLS and CDR2 is YYNGEE. The CDR3 is made up of 18 amino acids. The CDR3 region is CASSARGSSRDSGNTIYF. CDR3 nucleotide sequence: TGTGCCAGCAGTGCGCGAGGCTCGAGTCGGGACTCTGGAAACACCATATATTTT. The full variable domain, in which reference TRBV9 and TRBJ1-3 provide the parts outside the CDR3, is DSGVTQTPKHLITATGQRVTLRCSPRSGDLSVYWYQQSLDQGLQFLIQYYNGEERAKGNILERFSAQQFPDLHSELNLSSLELGDSALYFCASSARGSSRDSGNTIYFGEGSWLTVV.

The chain joins TRBV6-5 to TRBJ2-1; 12 bases map to TRBD2. V was pared by 9 bases and J by 3 bases, with 3 bases of the junction left unmatched. CDR1 and CDR2 from the germline V gene are MNHEY and SVGAGI. The CDR3 sequence is 14 residues long. The CDR3 DNA sequence: TGTGCCAGGACTAGCGGGGGAAACTACAATGAGCAGTTCTTC. It codes for CARTSGGNYNEQFF.

The CDR3 loop is CASSNRSGSPPHEQYF. The CDR3 coding sequence is TGTGCCAGCAGCAACCGTTCGGGATCCCCCCCCCACGAGCAGTACTTC. The chain links TRBV3-1 (or the pseudogene TRBV3-2) to TRBJ2-7; tentative D call: TRBD2 (5 bases). The length of the CDR3 is 16 residues. Germline assignment: CDR1 LGHDT and CDR2 YNNKEL (reference sequence). Trimming left V 5 bases short and J 5 bases short, with 22 bases between.

The chain combines TRBV19 with TRBJ1-5, with D hard to call. Germline assignment: CDR1 LNHDA and CDR2 SQIVND (reference sequence). The CDR3 consists of 15 residues. Deletions cut 1 base from V and 3 bases from J, with 10 bases between. The CDR3 is CASSIGTGYNQPQHF. The CDR3, as DNA: TGTGCCAGTAGTATAGGTACGGGTTACAATCAGCCCCAGCATTTT.

On this clone itself: One junction end does not reproduce the germline sequence, and a read error may be involved. The J gene is TRBJ2-7, the V gene TRBV5-5, with 8 positions matching TRBD1. Germline CDR1 SGHKS, CDR2 YYEKEE (reference sequence). The CDR3 sequence is 16 residues long. CDR3 loop: CASNLDRGTGTYEQYF. The CDR3 nucleotides are TGTGCCAGCAACTTGGACCGGGGGACAGGTACCTACGAGCAGTACTTC.

The chain carries TRBV10-1 and TRBJ1-2; 10 bases line up with TRBD1. Germline V gene data show CDR1 as WNHNN and CDR2 as SYGVQD (reference sequence). J lost 0 bases, V lost 11 bases, and 12 bases had no gene match. This CDR3 spans 16 amino acids. The CDR3 loop reads CAPGEGQGPSNYGYTF. The CDR3 nucleotides are TGCGCCCCTGGGGAGGGACAGGGGCCTTCTAACTATGGCTACACCTTC.

The chain has TRBV5-1 and TRBJ1-3, with a tentative D call TRBD1 (5 bases). Trimming cost V 2 bases and J 0 bases, with 9 bases left between them. Per the germline V gene, CDR1 is SGHRS and CDR2 is YFSETQ. The CDR3 covers 15 residues. The CDR3 protein is CASSLDRSSGNTIYF. The CDR3 DNA reads TGCGCCAGCAGCTTAGACAGAAGCTCTGGAAACACCATATATTTT. The full variable domain, with the rest looked up from reference TRBV5-1 and TRBJ1-3, is KAGVTQTPRYLIKTRGQQVTLSCSPISGHRSVSWYQQTPGQGLQFLFEYFSETQRNKGNFPGRFSGRQFSNSRSEMNVSTLELGDSALYLCASSLDRSSGNTIYFGEGSWLTVV.

This chain links TRBV7-2 with TRBJ2-3, with a weak D call TRBD2 (5 bases). The CDR3 is 14 amino acids. The V end lost 0 bases, the J end lost 10 bases, and 14 bases lay between the germline ends. Germline CDR1 is SGHTA and CDR2 is FQGNSA. CDR3 in DNA: TGTGCCAGCAGCTTAGCGCAAAGCGGTGCGGCGCAGTATTTT. It translates to CASSLAQSGAAQYF.

This chain uses TRBV6-6 with TRBJ2-5, with unresolved D. Germline-derived CDR1 and CDR2 are MNHNY and SVGAGI (reference sequence). Trimming stripped 2 bases from V and 3 bases from J, with 4 bases between. This CDR3 is built from 12 residues. The CDR3, as DNA: TGTGCCAGCAGTTACGTTAAAGAGACCCAGTACTTC. It codes for CASSYVKETQYF.

CDR3 DNA: TGCGCCAGCAGCCAAGATACGGGACTAGCGGCAAACACCGGGGAGCTGTTTTTT. It encodes CASSQDTGLAANTGELFF. The rearrangement joins TRBV4-1 to TRBJ2-2; 11 bases line up with TRBD2. The junction had 5 bases not matched to a gene; V was cut back by 0 bases and J by 2 bases. Germline assignment: CDR1 MGHRA and CDR2 YSYEKL. This CDR3 is built from 18 residues.